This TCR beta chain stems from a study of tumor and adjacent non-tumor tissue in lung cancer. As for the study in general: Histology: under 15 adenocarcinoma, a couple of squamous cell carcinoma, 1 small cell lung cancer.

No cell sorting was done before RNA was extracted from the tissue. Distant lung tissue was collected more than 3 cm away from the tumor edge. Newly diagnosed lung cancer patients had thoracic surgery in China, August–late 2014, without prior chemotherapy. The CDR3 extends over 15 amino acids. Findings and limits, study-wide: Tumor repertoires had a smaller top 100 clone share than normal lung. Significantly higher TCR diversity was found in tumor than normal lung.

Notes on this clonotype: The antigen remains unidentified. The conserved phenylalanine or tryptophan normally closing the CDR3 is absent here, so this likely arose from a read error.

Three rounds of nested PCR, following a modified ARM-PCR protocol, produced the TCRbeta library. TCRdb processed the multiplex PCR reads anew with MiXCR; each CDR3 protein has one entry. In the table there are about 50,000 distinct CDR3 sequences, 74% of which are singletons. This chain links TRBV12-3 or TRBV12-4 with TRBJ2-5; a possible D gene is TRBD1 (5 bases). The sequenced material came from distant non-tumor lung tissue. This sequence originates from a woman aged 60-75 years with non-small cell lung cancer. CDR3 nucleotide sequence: TGTGCCAGCAGTTTAGCGCAGGGAAACAAAGAGGCCCAGTACTCC. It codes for CASSLAQGNKEAQYS.